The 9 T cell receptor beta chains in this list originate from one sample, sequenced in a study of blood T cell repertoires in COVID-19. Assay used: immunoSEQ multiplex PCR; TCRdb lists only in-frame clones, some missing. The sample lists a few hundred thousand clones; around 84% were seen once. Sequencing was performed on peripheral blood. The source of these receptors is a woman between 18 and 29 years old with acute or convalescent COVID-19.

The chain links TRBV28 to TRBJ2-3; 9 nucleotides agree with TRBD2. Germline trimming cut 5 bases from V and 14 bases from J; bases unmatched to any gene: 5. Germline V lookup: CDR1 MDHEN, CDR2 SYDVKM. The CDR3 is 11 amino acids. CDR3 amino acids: CASSVSGSRYF. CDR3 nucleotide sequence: TGTGCCAGCAGTGTTAGCGGGAGTCGGTATTTT. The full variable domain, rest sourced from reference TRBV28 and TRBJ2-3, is DVKVTQSSRYLVKRTGEKVFLECVQDMDHENMFWYRQDPGLGLRLIYFSYDVKMKEKGDIPEGYSVSREKKERFSLILESASTNQTSMYLCASSVSGSRYFGPGTRLTVL.

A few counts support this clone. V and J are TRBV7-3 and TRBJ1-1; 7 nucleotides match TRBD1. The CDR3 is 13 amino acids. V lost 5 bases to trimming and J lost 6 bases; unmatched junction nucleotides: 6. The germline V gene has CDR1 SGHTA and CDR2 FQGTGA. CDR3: CASSPPGTAEAFF. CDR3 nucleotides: TGTGCCAGCAGCCCCCCCGGGACAGCTGAAGCTTTCTTT.

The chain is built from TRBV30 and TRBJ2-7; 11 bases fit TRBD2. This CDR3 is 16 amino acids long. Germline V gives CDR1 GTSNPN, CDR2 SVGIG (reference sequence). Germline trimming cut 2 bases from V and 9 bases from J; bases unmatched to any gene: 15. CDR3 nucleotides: TGTGCCTGGAGTCCCGACCCGGGACTAGCGGAGGTTGGGCAGTACTTC. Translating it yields CAWSPDPGLAEVGQYF.

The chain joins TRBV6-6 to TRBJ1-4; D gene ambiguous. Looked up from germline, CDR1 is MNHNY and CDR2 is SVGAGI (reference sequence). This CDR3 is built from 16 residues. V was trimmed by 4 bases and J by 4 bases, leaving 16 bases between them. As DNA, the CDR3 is TGTGCCAGCAGTTCCGCCGACCCGAGGATTAATGAAAAACTGTTTTTT. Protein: CASSSADPRINEKLFF.

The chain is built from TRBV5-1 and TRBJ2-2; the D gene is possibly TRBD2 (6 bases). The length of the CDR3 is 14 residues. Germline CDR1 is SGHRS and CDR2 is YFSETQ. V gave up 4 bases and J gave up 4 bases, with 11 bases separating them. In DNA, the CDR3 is TGCGCCAGCAGCGCCGGACTACTCACCGGGGAGCTGTTTTTT. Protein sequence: CASSAGLLTGELFF.

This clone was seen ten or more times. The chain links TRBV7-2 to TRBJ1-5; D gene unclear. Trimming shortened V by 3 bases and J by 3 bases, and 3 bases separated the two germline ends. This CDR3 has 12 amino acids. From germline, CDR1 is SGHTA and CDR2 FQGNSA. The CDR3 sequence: CASSFLNQPQHF. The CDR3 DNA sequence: TGTGCCAGCAGCTTCCTCAATCAGCCCCAGCATTTT.

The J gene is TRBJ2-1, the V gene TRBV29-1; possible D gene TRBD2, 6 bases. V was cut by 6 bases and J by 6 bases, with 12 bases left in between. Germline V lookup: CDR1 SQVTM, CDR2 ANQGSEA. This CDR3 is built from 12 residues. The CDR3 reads CSVEDYPNEQFF. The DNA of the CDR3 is TGCAGCGTGGAGGACTACCCCAATGAGCAGTTCTTC.

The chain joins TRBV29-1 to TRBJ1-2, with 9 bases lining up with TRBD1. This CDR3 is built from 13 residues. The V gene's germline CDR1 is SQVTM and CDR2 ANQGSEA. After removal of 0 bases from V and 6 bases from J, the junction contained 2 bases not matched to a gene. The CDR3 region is CSVEEQGAHGYTF. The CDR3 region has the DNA TGCAGCGTTGAAGAACAGGGGGCTCATGGCTACACCTTC.

CDR3 sequence (DNA): TGCGCCAGCAGCGACGATGGGAGACTAACTTCGAGTGAGCAGTTCTTC. Translating it yields CASSDDGRLTSSEQFF. This chain uses TRBV5-1 with TRBJ2-1; tentatively, D is TRBD2 (5 bases). The ends were cut back, 4 bases at V and 9 bases at J, with 23 bases in the middle. CDR1 is SGHRS, CDR2 YFSETQ, per germline. This CDR3 has 16 residues.